Below, one TCR beta chain is given with its context. Which antigen it targets is not known. No qualities accompany the bases; no much larger clone lies one base away. This entry is derived from a study of blood T cell repertoires in COVID-19 (TCRdb year 2020). For the study in its entirety: Samples covering the acute and convalescent phases of COVID-19 were provided by collaborators in the United States, Italy and Spain. A freely available public database, intended as a resource for researchers studying the immune response to SARS-CoV-2, is where the repertoires were released. HLA class I and class II types, where available, came from metadata supplied by the sample provider rather than from assay-based typing. The material from the prospective study consisted of cDNA or gDNA derived from T cells, B-cell-depleted T cells, or PBMCs. Sample metadata almost always included a de-identified subject ID, COVID-19 status, age in years and sex. Samples came from the ongoing ImmuneRACE study (first 160 participants) plus 1,254 subjects from 6 global collaborators. Deeply sampled blood TCRbeta repertoires from subjects exposed to, actively infected with, or recovered from COVID-19 were included in the dataset.

Whole blood was collected in K2EDTA tubes by collaborating institutions according to the institutions' own protocols. Collaborator samples were shipped for TCRbeta analysis as frozen whole blood, isolated PBMCs, or DNA extracted from either sample type. General study outcomes and caveats: How much clinical and demographic metadata was included differed by source and by participant, and the metadata was provided uncurated.

TCRbeta CDR3 regions were amplified from genomic DNA by means of the immunoSEQ Assay, a bias-controlled multiplex PCR. From the authors' description of their analysis: Within the assay, amplification of reference gene primers was used to estimate how many nucleated cells each sample contained. Sequence reads were collapsed and filtered to measure the absolute abundance of every unique TCRbeta CDR3 rearrangement. For each sample, productive Simpson clonality was calculated as the square root of Simpson's diversity index across productive rearrangements. TCRdb took this table from immuneACCESS and kept in-frame rearrangements with V and J called. Such tables lack part of the clones; where checked against another copy, unresolved V genes explain under half of the gap, and the rest is unexplained. V and J calls plus clone size are reproduced from that table; the DNA served to infer D and trimming. This sample is represented by approximately 150,000 clones; about 86% of them were singletons. 8.2% of the sample comes from the top ten.

The sequenced sample was peripheral blood. The sequence was collected from a woman aged 55-70 years with acute or convalescent COVID-19.

The CDR3 corresponds to CASSSGETGGSETQYF. The DNA sequence is TGTGCCAGCAGCTCTGGGGAGACAGGGGGCAGCGAGACCCAGTACTTC. The chain is made from TRBV21-1 and TRBJ2-5; the DNA was not used to check the table's D call, TRBD1. TRBV21-1 is described as a pseudogene. Including cysteine and phenylalanine, the CDR3 has 16 amino acids. Only CDR3 DNA remains: 48 bases, in frame from the first base.